A single sample is the source of the 20 T cell receptor beta chains below, sequenced in a study of tumor-infiltrating lymphocytes in primary liver carcinoma. Both blood RNA, taken from unsorted whole blood, and germline DNA were extracted. TCR beta cDNA was reverse-transcribed from about 500 ng of total RNA. The reaction used a constant-region primer and ProtoScript II reverse transcriptase. TCR beta libraries came from three nested multiplex PCR rounds using slightly modified ARM-PCR. TRBV1-TRBV30 forward primers and a C-beta reverse primer were used in the first two PCR rounds, which each ran for about 11 cycles. TCRdb independently ran MiXCR on the multiplex PCR reads; one entry per CDR3 protein. Among about 330,000 distinct CDR3 sequences listed, 65% were seen once. Input material: peripheral blood. The receptors derive from a man aged 35 to 55 with primary liver carcinoma and hepatitis B virus infection.

The chain couples TRBV28 to TRBJ1-1; 7 positions agree with TRBD1. V lost 4 bases and J lost 3; bases outside the gene matches: 8. Per the germline V gene, CDR1 is MDHEN and CDR2 is SYDVKM. This CDR3 has 15 amino acids. Here the CDR3 reads CASSSGGGEDTEAFF. In DNA, the CDR3 is TGTGCCAGCAGTTCAGGGGGGGGGGAAGACACTGAAGCTTTCTTT. Looking up the rest from reference TRBV28 and TRBJ1-1 gives the full variable domain: DVKVTQSSRYLVKRTGEKVFLECVQDMDHENMFWYRQDPGLGLRLIYFSYDVKMKEKGDIPEGYSVSREKKERFSLILESASTNQTSMYLCASSSGGGEDTEAFFGQGTRLTVV.

This sequence joins TRBV29-1 and TRBJ2-7, with 7 bases identical to TRBD2. Germline V gives CDR1 SQVTM, CDR2 ANQGSEA. The CDR3 length is 13 residues. Trimming took 5 bases from V and 6 from J; bases not matched to a gene: 10. CDR3 nucleotides: TGCAGCGTTCGGCTAGCGGTAGCGACCGAGCAGTACTTC. Its translation is CSVRLAVATEQYF.

The V call is TRBV7-9, the J call TRBJ2-7, with 8 bases lining up with TRBD2. The CDR3 has 14 residues. The V gene end was trimmed by 5 bases and the J gene end by 1 base; junction bases not matched to a gene: 4. Per germline, CDR1 SEHNR and CDR2 FQNEAQ (reference sequence). The CDR3 bases are TGTGCCAGCAGCCCAGCGGGGGTTTCCTACGAGCAGTACTTC. It yields the protein CASSPAGVSYEQYF.

This clonotype was seen a few times. This sequence joins TRBV11-3 and TRBJ1-1; possibly TRBD1 for D (6 bases). The CDR3 consists of 14 residues. Trimming took off 5 bases at V and 1 base at J, with 11 bases between the two ends. Germline values: CDR1 SGHNT, CDR2 YENEEA. CDR3 protein: CASSRTQGNTEAFF. CDR3 DNA sequence: TGTGCCAGCAGCCGAACACAGGGGAACACTGAAGCTTTCTTT.

A note on this clonotype: Possible read error: a much larger clone is one base away. The J gene is TRBJ2-1, the V gene TRBV6-1; D may be TRBD1 or TRBD2 (5 bases each). The CDR3 contains 17 residues. V gave up 5 bases and J gave up 4 bases, with 21 bases separating them. Looked up from germline, CDR1 is MNHNS and CDR2 is SASEGT. The CDR3 spells CASSKREGRVGYNEQFF. The CDR3 coding sequence is TGTGCCAGCAGTAAAAGAGAGGGCAGGGTGGGTTACAATGAGCAGTTCTTC.

As to this clonotype: Given a much more abundant clone one base away, this may be a read error. The rearrangement links TRBV5-4 to TRBJ2-7; 11 nucleotides align to TRBD2. CDR1 is SGHNT and CDR2 is YYREEE in the germline V gene (reference sequence). The CDR3 loop spans 16 amino acids. The CDR3 bases are TGTGTCAGCAGCTTGGTAGCGGGACTAGCGGACGTTGAGCAGTACTTC. The encoded protein is CVSSLVAGLADVEQYF.

Points on this clonotype: A single base separates this from a much larger clone, so it may be a read error. The genes are TRBV6-5 and TRBJ2-7; 8 nucleotides align to TRBD1. V shed 3 bases and J 0 bases; nucleotides not matched to a gene: 4. This CDR3 contains 15 residues. CDR1 is MNHEY, CDR2 SVGAGI, per germline. CDR3 in DNA: TGTGCCAGCAGTTATCGAACAGGGGGCTCCTACGAGCAGTACTTC. This gives the protein CASSYRTGGSYEQYF.

About this clonotype: One end of the junction does not line up with germline, which may come from a read error. The V call is TRBV11-1, the J call TRBJ2-7; 7 bases match TRBD2. The CDR3 spans 13 residues. CDR1 SGHAT and CDR2 FQDESV come from the germline V gene (reference sequence). CDR3 sequence (DNA): TGCGCCAGCAGCTTTTGGGAGGGCTCCGAGCAGTATTTC. Its protein is CASSFWEGSEQYF.

On this clonotype: The germline gene is not matched at one end of the junction; a read error may be the cause. The rearrangement joins TRBV7-8 to TRBJ2-1; 8 bases line up with TRBD1. Germline V gene data show CDR1 as SGHVS and CDR2 as FQNEAQ. This CDR3 contains 17 residues. Here the CDR3 DNA reads TGTGCCAGCAGCCAACACAACAGGGGGAGTCCCAACAATGATCAGTTCTTC. Its protein is CASSQHNRGSPNNDQFF.

This clonotype was found many times. The chain recombines TRBV6-7 with TRBJ2-7, with 8 nucleotides matching TRBD2. TRBV6-7 is identified as an open reading frame with a role that is uncertain. This CDR3 comprises 16 residues. With V trimmed by 7 bases and J by 3 bases, 14 bases remained unmatched. The CDR3 coding sequence is TGTGCCAGCATTGAAATCCCACAGCGGGAGCACTACGAGCAGTACTTC. Amino acids: CASIEIPQREHYEQYF.

Details on this clonotype: This may arise from a read error, as a much more abundant clone is one base away. This chain joins TRBV5-1 and TRBJ2-7; no clear D gene. The CDR3 length is 14 residues. Trimming took off 0 bases at V and 3 bases at J, with 10 bases between the two ends. The V gene's germline CDR1 is SGHRS and CDR2 YFSETQ. DNA of the CDR3: TGCGCCAGCAGCTTGGTTGGGATTGACTACGAGCAGTACTTC. This gives the protein CASSLVGIDYEQYF.

This clonotype came up a few times. This chain joins TRBV4-1 and TRBJ2-1, with 9 bases matching TRBD1. With 2 bases clipped from V and 1 base from J, the junction kept 3 bases outside the gene matches. Germline V gene lookup returns CDR1 MGHRA and CDR2 YSYEKL. This CDR3 region has 16 residues. The CDR3 DNA follows: TGCGCCAGCAGCCAACTTGGGACAGGGTCCTACAATGAGCAGTTCTTC. Encoded protein: CASSQLGTGSYNEQFF.

A remark on this clonotype: A much larger clone differs from this one at a single base, so this may be a read error. The V gene is TRBV4-2, the J gene TRBJ2-7; 8 bases are shared with TRBD1. CDR1 is LGHNA, CDR2 YNFKEQ, per germline. The CDR3 contains 15 residues. The CDR3 nucleotides are TGCGCCAGCAGCCAAGCCGTAGGACAGGGTCACGAGCAGTACTTC. Amino acid sequence: CASSQAVGQGHEQYF.

This clonotype was detected many times. The chain has TRBV4-1 and TRBJ2-7; 14 bases line up with TRBD2. The trim removed 4 bases at V and 5 bases at J, leaving 19 bases unmatched. There are 20 residues in the CDR3. Germline assignment: CDR1 MGHRA and CDR2 YSYEKL. In DNA form, the CDR3 reads TGCGCCAGCAGCCTTAAGATCCCACATGGACTAGCGGGAGGAGGCCACGAGCAGTACTTC. This sequence encodes CASSLKIPHGLAGGGHEQYF.

This clonotype was observed once. The rearrangement joins TRBV28 to TRBJ1-2; 11 bases align to TRBD1. Germline values: CDR1 MDHEN, CDR2 SYDVKM. CDR3 length: 15 residues. V shed 5 bases, J shed 8 bases, and the junction held 10 bases outside the gene matches. The CDR3 sequence: CASSLFPGTGGGYTF. The CDR3 coding sequence is TGTGCCAGCAGTCTCTTCCCCGGGACAGGGGGGGGCTACACCTTC.

There are a few counts of this clonotype. This chain links TRBV11-2 with TRBJ2-6; D is possibly TRBD1 (5 bases). Trimming stripped 2 bases from V and 3 bases from J, with 11 bases between. Looked up from germline, CDR1 is SGHAT and CDR2 is FQNNGV. The CDR3 has 16 residues. CDR3: CASSLSSGIGANVLTF. The CDR3 nucleotides read TGTGCCAGCAGCTTATCGTCAGGGATTGGGGCCAACGTCCTGACTTTC.

This clonotype has a single count. A much larger clone lies a single base off, so this may be a read error. The rearrangement joins TRBV14 to TRBJ2-7; D not resolved. Trimming stripped 2 bases from V and 3 bases from J, with 5 bases between. This CDR3 is built from 12 residues. CDR1 is SGHDN, CDR2 FVKESK, per germline. CDR3 protein: CASSQTRYEQYF. The CDR3 DNA reads as TGTGCCAGCAGCCAAACACGCTACGAGCAGTACTTC.

This clonotype was seen more than once but under ten times. The J gene is TRBJ2-7, the V gene TRBV28; 7 nucleotides match TRBD2. The V segment lost 6 bases and the J segment 0 bases; nucleotides outside the gene matches: 5. Germline CDR1 reads MDHEN; CDR2 reads SYDVKM. This CDR3 contains 14 residues. In nucleotides, the CDR3 is TGTGCCAGCAGATCCAGCGGGACCTCCTACGAGCAGTACTTC. Its protein is CASRSSGTSYEQYF.

For this clonotype: A much larger clonotype is one base distant, so this may be a read error. J is TRBJ1-2 and V is TRBV6-2 or TRBV6-3, with D perhaps TRBD1 (6 bases). CDR1 is MNHEY, CDR2 SVGEGT, per germline. The CDR3 length is 12 residues. The CDR3, as DNA: TGTGCCATCAGTTCAGGGGACTATGGCTACACCTTC. It yields the protein CAISSGDYGYTF.

This clonotype was counted many times. This rearrangement joins TRBV1 to TRBJ1-1. TRBV1 constitutes a pseudogene. The CDR3 loop spans 14 amino acids. In nucleotides, the CDR3 is TGCACCAGCAGGTCCGGCGGAGGGAACACTGAAGCTTTCTTT. It yields the protein CTSRSGGGNTEAFF.